The 4 T cell receptor beta chains below were found in one sample sequenced in a study of T-cell memory formation after mild COVID-19 (TCRdb year 2021). Library preparation used 5' RACE. Sequencing used an Illumina NovaSeq 6000. TCRdb reanalyzed the raw reads on its own, using fastp at Q25 for trimming and MiXCR for clone calling, and kept in-frame beta chains. Identical CDR3 proteins give one entry, which carries the most common genes and DNA. The sample records some 130,000 distinct CDR3 sequences, more than 15% of which are singletons. The biggest ten clones account for approximately 13% of the sample. Input material: PBMCs or a T cell subset sorted from them (not recorded which). The source of these receptors is an adult woman who had mild COVID-19 (a few samples of this study predate the infection). The sample titles of this study are shuffled in the database, so cell type and time point are left out; the donor was told from shared clones.

This clonotype was detected a few times. The chain is built from TRBV5-1 and TRBJ1-1; tentative D call: TRBD1 (6 bases). V gave up 0 bases and J gave up 4 bases, with 13 bases separating them. Germline CDR1 SGHRS, CDR2 YFSETQ. This CDR3 comprises 15 residues. CDR3 bases: TGCGCCAGCAGCTTGGGACAGGCGGGGGGCACTGAAGCTTTCTTT. Translating it yields CASSLGQAGGTEAFF.

J is TRBJ2-3 and V is TRBV19, with D hard to call. The CDR3 spans 15 residues. Germline V gene data show CDR1 as LNHDA and CDR2 as SQIVND (reference sequence). Trimming left V 6 bases short and J 0 bases short, with 13 bases between. This CDR3 is CASSTLPSSTDTQYF. Here the CDR3 DNA reads TGTGCCAGTAGCACTCTACCATCAAGCACAGATACGCAGTATTTT.

This clonotype was seen a handful of times. The chain combines TRBV5-1 with TRBJ1-5; D is uncertain. Trimming removed 3 bases from V and 0 bases from J, with 4 bases in between. CDR3 size: 13 residues. Germline V lookup: CDR1 SGHRS, CDR2 YFSETQ. In nucleotides, the CDR3 is TGCGCCAGCAGCTGGGATAGCAATCAGCCCCAGCATTTT. Translated, it gives CASSWDSNQPQHF.

The chain couples TRBV6-2 or TRBV6-3 to TRBJ2-1; 10 bases are shared with TRBD2. Per the germline V gene, CDR1 is MNHEY and CDR2 is SVGEGT. V was pared by 6 bases and J by 2 bases, with 7 bases of the junction left unmatched. The CDR3 spans 16 residues. The CDR3 protein is CASSTSGTSAYNEQFF. DNA of the CDR3: TGTGCCAGCAGCACCTCCGGGACTAGCGCCTACAATGAGCAGTTCTTC.